The clone carrying this T cell receptor (beta chain) was found a few times. HTBI primers from iRepertoire and Arm-PCR of CDR3 regions yielded the TCR beta libraries. TCRdb re-derived calls from the multiplex PCR reads in MiXCR, one entry per CDR3 protein. Among roughly 470,000 distinct CDR3 sequences listed, roughly 20% were seen once. V was trimmed by 6 bases and J by 6 bases, leaving 15 bases between them. This CDR3 region has 14 residues. CDR1 and CDR2 (germline): DFQATT, SNEGSKA (reference sequence). Time point here: persistent/refractory GD, antithyroid drugs over 5 years with positive TRAb. The TCR library was prepared using RNA isolated from PBMCs. The data were taken from a study of regulatory T cells in long-lasting Graves disease.

Material: peripheral blood mononuclear cells (PBMCs), obtained when the disease was refractory, from a patient treated with antithyroid drugs. The chain carries TRBV20-1 and TRBJ1-6; TRBD1 is a possible D gene (5 bases). The sequence was obtained from a female donor with Graves disease. The CDR3 loop reads CSAAWGRLNSPLHF. The CDR3 DNA follows: TGCAGTGCCGCATGGGGGAGACTTAATTCACCCCTCCACTTT.